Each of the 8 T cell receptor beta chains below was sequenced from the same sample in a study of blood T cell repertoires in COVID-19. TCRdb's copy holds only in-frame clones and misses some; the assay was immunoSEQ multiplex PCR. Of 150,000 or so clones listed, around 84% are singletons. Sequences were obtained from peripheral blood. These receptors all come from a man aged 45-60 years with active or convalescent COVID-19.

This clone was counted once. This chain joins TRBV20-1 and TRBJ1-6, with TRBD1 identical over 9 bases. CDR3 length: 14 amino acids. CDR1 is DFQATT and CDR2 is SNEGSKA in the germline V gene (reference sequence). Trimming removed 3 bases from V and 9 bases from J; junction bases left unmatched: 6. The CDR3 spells CSASSGQGASPLHF. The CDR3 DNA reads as TGCAGTGCTAGTTCGGGACAGGGAGCTTCACCCCTCCACTTT.

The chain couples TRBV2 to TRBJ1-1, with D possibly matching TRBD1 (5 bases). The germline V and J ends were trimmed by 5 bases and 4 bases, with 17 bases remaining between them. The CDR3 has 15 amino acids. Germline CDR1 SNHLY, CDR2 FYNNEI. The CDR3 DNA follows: TGTGCCAGCAGTAATTCCCGGGGAGGGGTCACTGAAGCTTTCTTT. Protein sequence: CASSNSRGGVTEAFF.

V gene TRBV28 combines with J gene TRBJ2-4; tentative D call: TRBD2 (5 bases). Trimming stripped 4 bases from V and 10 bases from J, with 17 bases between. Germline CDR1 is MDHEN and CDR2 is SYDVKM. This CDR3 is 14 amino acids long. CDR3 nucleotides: TGTGCCAGCAGTTCTCCTATCGACGGAGGAATTCAGTACTTC. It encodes CASSSPIDGGIQYF.

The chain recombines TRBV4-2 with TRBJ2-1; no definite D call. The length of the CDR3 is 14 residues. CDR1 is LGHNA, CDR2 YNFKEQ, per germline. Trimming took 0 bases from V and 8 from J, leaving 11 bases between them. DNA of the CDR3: TGTGCCAGCAGCCAAGAACGCCCGGTGGATGAGCAGTTCTTC. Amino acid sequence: CASSQERPVDEQFF.

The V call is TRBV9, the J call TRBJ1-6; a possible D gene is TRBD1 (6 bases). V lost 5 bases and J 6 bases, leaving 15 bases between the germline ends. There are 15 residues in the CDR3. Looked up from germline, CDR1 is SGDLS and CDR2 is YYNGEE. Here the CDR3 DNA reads TGTGCCAGCAGTAGGGCTGGGGGCACTAATTCACCCCTCCACTTT. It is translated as CASSRAGGTNSPLHF.

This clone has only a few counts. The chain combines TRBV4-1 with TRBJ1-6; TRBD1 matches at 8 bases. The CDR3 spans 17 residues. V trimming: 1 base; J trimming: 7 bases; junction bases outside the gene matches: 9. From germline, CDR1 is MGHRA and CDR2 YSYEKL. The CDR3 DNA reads TGCGCCAGCAGCCAAGGATTGAGCAGGGGGCGGAATTCACCCCTCCACTTT. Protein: CASSQGLSRGRNSPLHF.

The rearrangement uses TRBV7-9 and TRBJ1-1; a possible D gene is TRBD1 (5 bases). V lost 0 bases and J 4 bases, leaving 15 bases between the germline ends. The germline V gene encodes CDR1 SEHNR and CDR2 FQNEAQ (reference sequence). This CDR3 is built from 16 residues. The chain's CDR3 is CASSLAVVGVSTEAFF. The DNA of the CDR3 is TGTGCCAGCAGCTTAGCGGTCGTAGGGGTAAGCACTGAAGCTTTCTTT.

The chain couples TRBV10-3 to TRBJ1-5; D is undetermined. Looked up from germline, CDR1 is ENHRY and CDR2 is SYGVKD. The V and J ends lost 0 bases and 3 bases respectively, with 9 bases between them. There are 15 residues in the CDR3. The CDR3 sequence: CAISESSYANQPQHF. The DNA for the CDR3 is TGTGCCATCAGTGAGTCTAGCTACGCCAATCAGCCCCAGCATTTT.